This T cell receptor beta chain comes out of a study of cytomegalovirus exposure and HLA in healthy donors. For the study at large: The platform used for the 95 to 150 validation repertoires matched that of the 600 to 800 first-cohort repertoires, a later analysis reported.

Generated by immunoSEQ multiplex PCR, the TCRdb table keeps only in-frame clones and is missing some. The sample records 100,000 to 150,000 clones, under 90% being singletons. Study results and caveats: That first-cohort TCR clusters tended to co-occur in the 90 to 150 validation repertoires was found in a later analysis. High sensitivity and specificity were reportedly achieved when the classifier diagnosed cytomegalovirus status.

Germline V lookup: CDR1 MNHNS, CDR2 SASEGT. This CDR3 region has 17 residues. The V end was cut by 2 bases, the J end by 2 bases, with 16 bases between. The donors formed part of the approximately 110-subject validation cohort, distinct from the roughly 630-subject first cohort. On this clone itself: Antigen: not known.

The V and J genes are TRBV6-1 and TRBJ1-5; D gene uncertain. Sample: PBMCs. The origin of this receptor is a woman aged 25 to 39 in good health and CMV-seronegative. This CDR3 is CASSEKERRLGNQPQHF. Here the CDR3 DNA reads TGTGCCAGCAGTGAAAAGGAGCGTCGCTTGGGCAATCAGCCCCAGCATTTT.